The T cell receptor beta chain described here comes from a study of blood T cell repertoires in COVID-19. V gave up 4 bases and J gave up 0 bases; unmatched junction bases: 18. The CDR3 sequence is 19 residues long. CDR1 SQVTM and CDR2 ANQGSEA come from the germline V gene. The study drew participants aged about 18 to 95 years from some 23 US areas. Cohort assignment relied on participant-reported clinical history. Recovered status in Cohort 3 required two negative PCRs, clearance, or symptom resolution. Original methodology: Using reference gene primer amplification, nucleated cell counts were estimated. Assay used: immunoSEQ multiplex PCR; TCRdb lists only in-frame clones, some missing. V, J and clone size reflect that table, while D and trimming were determined from the DNA. The repertoire includes 220,000 or so clones, roughly 84% of them detected once, and around 6.5% sits in the top ten.

This chain joins TRBV29-1 and TRBJ1-1, with 9 bases identical to TRBD1. Sequencing used PBMCs or T cells enriched from blood (not recorded which). The sequence derives from a woman between 40 and 50 years old who had recovered from COVID-19. The CDR3 bases are TGCAGCGTTGGTCCGGGACAGGGATCCTTTGGGGTACTGAACACTGAAGCTTTCTTT. The encoded protein is CSVGPGQGSFGVLNTEAFF.